This entry is about one T cell receptor beta chain. These data originate in a study of technical replicates of blood from a few donors. Method: immunoSEQ multiplex PCR; TCRdb's copy keeps in-frame clones and lacks some. This table has more than 65,000 clones, over 90% appearing once. V was trimmed by 3 bases and J by 0 bases, leaving 9 bases between them. The germline V gene encodes CDR1 SGDLS and CDR2 YYNGEE. This CDR3 region has 14 residues. The chain joins TRBV9 to TRBJ1-1; D unclear. This clonotype was obtained from a human donor in good health. Sequencing input: T cells isolated from PBMCs. The CDR3 region has the DNA TGTGCCAGCAGCGCGCGGTGGATGAACACTGAAGCTTTCTTT. Amino acids: CASSARWMNTEAFF.